These 5 T cell receptor beta chains came from one sample sequenced in a study of blood T cell repertoires in COVID-19. Clones were read by immunoSEQ multiplex PCR, and TCRdb kept only the in-frame ones, dropping some. Here the sample spans about 160,000 clones, 82% being singletons. The sequenced sample consisted of peripheral blood. The receptor source for this set is a woman in her 40s with COVID-19, enrolled during active disease.

The genes are TRBV18 and TRBJ2-2; 12 bases map to TRBD2. CDR1 KGHSH and CDR2 LQKENI come from the germline V gene. Losses at the gene ends were 3 bases for V and 8 bases for J; bases not matched to a gene: 7. The CDR3 is 16 amino acids. The CDR3 loop is CASSPRTSGMSGELFF. In DNA, the CDR3 is TGTGCCAGCTCACCCCGGACTAGCGGGATGTCGGGGGAGCTGTTTTTT.

This rearrangement joins TRBV10-2 to TRBJ2-4, with TRBD1 matching 9 bases. Germline V lookup: CDR1 WSHSY, CDR2 SAAADI. The CDR3 has 16 amino acids. With V trimmed by 2 bases and J by 6 bases, 8 bases remained unmatched. CDR3 loop: CASSETGQGLGNIQYF. Here the CDR3 DNA reads TGCGCCAGCAGTGAGACCGGACAGGGGCTCGGAAACATTCAGTACTTC.

This chain links TRBV7-9 with TRBJ2-2, with 9 bases matching TRBD2. CDR1 is SEHNR and CDR2 is FQNEAQ in the germline V gene (reference sequence). The CDR3 has 17 residues. Losses at the gene ends were 1 base for V and 6 bases for J; bases not matched to a gene: 9. The CDR3 region has the DNA TGTGCCAGCAGCTTAGACAGCGGGGGGATCTTGGCCGGGGAGCTGTTTTTT. As protein: CASSLDSGGILAGELFF.

J is TRBJ2-2 and V is TRBV7-9; 8 bases are shared with TRBD2. V was clipped by 11 bases and J by 8 bases; unmatched bases: 4. The germline V gene encodes CDR1 SEHNR and CDR2 FQNEAQ (reference sequence). The length of the CDR3 is 11 residues. The CDR3 bases are TGTGCCGGGACTAGGTCGGGGGAGCTGTTTTTT. Protein product: CAGTRSGELFF.

V usage is TRBV5-4 and J usage is TRBJ2-5, with 7 bases lining up with TRBD2. Germline CDR1 reads SGHNT; CDR2 reads YYREEE (reference sequence). The J segment lost 2 bases and the V segment lost 7 bases, leaving 8 bases of the junction unmatched. There are 14 residues in the CDR3. The CDR3 protein is CASQRDSRQETQYF. The CDR3 DNA sequence: TGTGCCAGCCAGCGGGACTCCCGGCAAGAGACCCAGTACTTC.